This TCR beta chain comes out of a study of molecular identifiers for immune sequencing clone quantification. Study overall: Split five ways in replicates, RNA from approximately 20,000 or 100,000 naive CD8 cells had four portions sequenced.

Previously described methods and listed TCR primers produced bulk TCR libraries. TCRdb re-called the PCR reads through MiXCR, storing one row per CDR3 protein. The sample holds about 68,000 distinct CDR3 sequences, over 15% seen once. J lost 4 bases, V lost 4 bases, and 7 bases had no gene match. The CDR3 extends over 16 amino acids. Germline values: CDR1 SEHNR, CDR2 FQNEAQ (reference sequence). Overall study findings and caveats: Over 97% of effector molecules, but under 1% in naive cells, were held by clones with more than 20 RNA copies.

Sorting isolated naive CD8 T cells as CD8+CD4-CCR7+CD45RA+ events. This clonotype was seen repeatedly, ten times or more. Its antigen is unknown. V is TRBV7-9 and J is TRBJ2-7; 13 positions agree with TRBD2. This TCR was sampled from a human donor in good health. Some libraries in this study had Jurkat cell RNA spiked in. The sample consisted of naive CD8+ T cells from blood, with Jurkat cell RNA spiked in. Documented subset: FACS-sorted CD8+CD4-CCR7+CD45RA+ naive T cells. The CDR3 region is CASSSTGTSGIYEQYF. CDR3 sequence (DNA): TGTGCCAGCAGCTCAACCGGGACTAGCGGGATTTACGAGCAGTACTTC.